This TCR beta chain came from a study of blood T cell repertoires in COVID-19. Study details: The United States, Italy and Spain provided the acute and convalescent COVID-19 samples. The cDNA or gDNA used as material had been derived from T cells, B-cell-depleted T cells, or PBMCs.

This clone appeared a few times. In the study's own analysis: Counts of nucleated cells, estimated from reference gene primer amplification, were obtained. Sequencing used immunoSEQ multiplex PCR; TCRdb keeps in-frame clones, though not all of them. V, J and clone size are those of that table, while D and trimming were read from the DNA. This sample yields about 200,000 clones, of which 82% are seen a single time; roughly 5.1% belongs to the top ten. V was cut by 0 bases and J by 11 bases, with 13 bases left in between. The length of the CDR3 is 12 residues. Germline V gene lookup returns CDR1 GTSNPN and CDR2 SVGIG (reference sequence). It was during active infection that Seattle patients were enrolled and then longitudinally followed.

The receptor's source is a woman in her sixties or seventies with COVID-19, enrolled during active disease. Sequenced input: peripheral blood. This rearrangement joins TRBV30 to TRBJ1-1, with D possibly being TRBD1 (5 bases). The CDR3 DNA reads TGTGCCTGGAGTGTAACAGGAGGGCGGGCTTTCTTT. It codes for CAWSVTGGRAFF.